The 17 T cell receptor beta chains below come from one sample, sequenced in a study of OX40 agonist ivuxolimab in advanced cancers. Method: immunoSEQ multiplex PCR; TCRdb's copy keeps in-frame clones and lacks some. The sample consists of fewer than 90,000 clones, about four fifths of them appearing once. The input for sequencing was CD4+ or CD8+ T cells sorted from blood, taken in a trial of the OX40 agonist ivuxolimab. The receptors were sampled from an adult with an advanced solid tumor such as melanoma, head and neck, liver or kidney cancer.

This chain links TRBV5-1 with TRBJ2-1, with 7 bases that match TRBD2. The junction had 20 bases not matched to a gene; V was cut back by 1 base and J by 4 bases. The V gene's germline CDR1 is SGHRS and CDR2 YFSETQ. The CDR3 extends over 20 amino acids. The CDR3 protein is CASSLPNKNYERGKYNEQFF. For the CDR3, the DNA is TGCGCCAGCAGCTTGCCCAACAAAAATTACGAGCGGGGCAAATACAATGAGCAGTTCTTC.

The chain has TRBV18 and TRBJ1-2, with 10 bases matching TRBD1. The junction had 9 bases not matched to a gene; V was cut back by 2 bases and J by 0 bases. Germline V gene sequence: CDR1 KGHSH, CDR2 LQKENI. The CDR3 covers 18 residues. CDR3 in amino acids: CASSPGTGTGESNYGYTF. The CDR3 nucleotides read TGTGCCAGCTCACCAGGAACCGGGACAGGGGAATCTAACTATGGCTACACCTTC.

V gene TRBV5-4 combines with J gene TRBJ1-2, with D hard to call. Trimming left V 1 base short and J 1 base short, with 8 bases between. The CDR3 loop spans 14 amino acids. From germline, CDR1 is SGHNT and CDR2 YYREEE (reference sequence). The CDR3 spells CASSLRRSNYGYTF. CDR3 DNA sequence: TGTGCCAGCAGCTTGCGCCGTAGTAACTATGGCTACACCTTC.

The chain carries TRBV18 and TRBJ2-3; 11 bases match TRBD1. J gave up 4 bases and V 6 bases, and 12 bases lay outside the gene matches. The CDR3 extends over 17 amino acids. The germline CDR1 and CDR2 sequences are KGHSH and LQKENI. The CDR3 DNA sequence: TGTGCCAGCTCTACCGGGACAGGGGGAGATTGGGCAGATACGCAGTATTTT. Translation: CASSTGTGGDWADTQYF.

This clone was found a few times. The rearrangement uses TRBV7-8 and TRBJ1-5; D is uncertain. Germline assignment: CDR1 SGHVS and CDR2 FQNEAQ. The CDR3 runs to 16 residues. V was cut by 1 base and J by 0 bases, with 10 bases left in between. CDR3: CASSLVRSNSNQPQHF. CDR3 sequence (DNA): TGTGCCAGCAGCTTAGTCCGCTCTAATAGCAATCAGCCCCAGCATTTT. The variable domain in full, with the rest retrieved from reference TRBV7-8 and TRBJ1-5, is GAGVSQSPRYKVAKRGQDVALRCDPISGHVSLFWYQQALGQGPEFLTYFQNEAQLDKSGLPSDRFFAERPEGSVSTLKIQRTQQEDSAVYLCASSLVRSNSNQPQHFGDGTRLSIL.

This sequence joins TRBV5-4 and TRBJ2-1; D assignment may be TRBD1 or TRBD2 (6 bases each). The CDR3 totals 16 residues. CDR1 is SGHNT and CDR2 is YYREEE in the germline V gene (reference sequence). Trimming cost V 4 bases and J 2 bases, with 16 bases left between them. The CDR3 is CASSAPGGGPYNEQFF. The CDR3 DNA reads TGTGCCAGCAGCGCCCCCGGGGGCGGGCCCTACAATGAGCAGTTCTTC. Full variable domain (outside the CDR3, taken from reference TRBV5-4 and TRBJ2-1): ETGVTQSPTHLIKTRGQQVTLRCSSQSGHNTVSWYQQALGQGPQFIFQYYREEENGRGNFPPRFSGLQFPNYSSELNVNALELDDSALYLCASSAPGGGPYNEQFFGPGTRLTVL.

The chain couples TRBV28 to TRBJ1-4; D ambiguous. CDR1 and CDR2 from the germline V gene are MDHEN and SYDVKM. The V end lost 3 bases, the J end lost 3 bases, and 8 bases lay between the germline ends. The CDR3 has 14 amino acids. The CDR3: CASSLSGSNEKLFF. DNA of the CDR3: TGTGCCAGCAGTTTGTCGGGTTCTAATGAAAAACTGTTTTTT.

J is TRBJ1-2 and V is TRBV28; no reliable D call. Between the trimmed V and J ends, which lost 1 base and 3 bases, there was a span of 6 bases. Germline V lookup: CDR1 MDHEN, CDR2 SYDVKM. The CDR3 loop spans 13 amino acids. The CDR3 DNA reads as TGTGCCAGCAGTTTATTGGTAGACTATGGCTACACCTTC. Translating it yields CASSLLVDYGYTF.

The J gene is TRBJ2-2, the V gene TRBV1; the D call of TRBD2 is as the table states it, not checked on the DNA. TRBV1 is deemed a pseudogene. This CDR3 has 19 residues. DNA for the CDR3: TGCACCAGCAGCCACACCATCGACTGGCGACCGGAGGACACCGGGGAGCTGTTTTTT. This gives the protein CTSSHTIDWRPEDTGELFF.

J is TRBJ2-3 and V is TRBV11-1; 9 bases are shared with TRBD1. Germline values: CDR1 SGHAT, CDR2 FQDESV (reference sequence). Germline trimming cut 5 bases from V and 1 base from J; bases unmatched to any gene: 7. The CDR3 totals 16 residues. The CDR3 nucleotides are TGTGCCAGCAGCCAACATACAGGGGGCGGCACAGATACGCAGTATTTT. Translated, it gives CASSQHTGGGTDTQYF.

The chain has TRBV19 and TRBJ2-5; D gene unclear. Trimming left V 3 bases short and J 5 bases short, with 10 bases between. This CDR3 contains 13 residues. The germline CDR1 and CDR2 sequences are LNHDA and SQIVND (reference sequence). CDR3 DNA sequence: TGTGCCAGTAGTATTGATAGCTGGGAGACCCAGTACTTC. This sequence encodes CASSIDSWETQYF.

The CDR3 sequence is CASRIAGSGYNEQFF. The CDR3 DNA reads TGTGCCAGCAGAATCGCAGGGTCCGGCTACAATGAGCAGTTCTTC. J is TRBJ2-1 and V is TRBV5-4, with D possibly matching TRBD1 (5 bases). CDR1 SGHNT and CDR2 YYREEE come from the germline V gene (reference sequence). V was cut by 5 bases and J by 3 bases, with 15 bases left in between. CDR3 size: 15 residues. Full variable domain (missing parts from reference TRBV5-4 and TRBJ2-1): ETGVTQSPTHLIKTRGQQVTLRCSSQSGHNTVSWYQQALGQGPQFIFQYYREEENGRGNFPPRFSGLQFPNYSSELNVNALELDDSALYLCASRIAGSGYNEQFFGPGTRLTVL.

The chain uses TRBV18 and TRBJ1-5; D is perhaps TRBD1 (6 bases). The germline V gene has CDR1 KGHSH and CDR2 LQKENI. The ends were cut back, 5 bases at V and 5 bases at J, with 10 bases in the middle. This CDR3 comprises 13 residues. CDR3 residues: CASSTGLDQPQHF. CDR3 coding DNA: TGTGCCAGCTCAACAGGGTTGGATCAGCCCCAGCATTTT.

The J gene is TRBJ2-7, the V gene TRBV6-1, with 9 bases that match TRBD1. Germline-derived CDR1 and CDR2 are MNHNS and SASEGT. The CDR3 has 16 amino acids. The V segment lost 3 bases and the J segment 7 bases; nucleotides outside the gene matches: 13. The DNA for the CDR3 is TGTGCCAGCAGTGATTCCGGGACAGGGCTCCCCTTAGAGCAGTACTTC. Translation gives CASSDSGTGLPLEQYF.

The CDR3 DNA is TGTGCCACCAGCGAGACCCAGACCCAGTACTTC. Translated: CATSETQTQYF. This rearrangement joins TRBV15 to TRBJ2-5; D is unresolved. Germline V CDR1 and CDR2: LNHNV, YYDKDF (reference sequence). Trimming left V 5 bases short and J 6 bases short, with 7 bases between. The CDR3 sequence is 11 residues long.

V is TRBV11-3 and J is TRBJ2-1; 10 nucleotides align to TRBD2. After removal of 3 bases from V and 7 bases from J, the junction contained 12 bases not matched to a gene. The CDR3 extends over 17 amino acids. Per the germline V gene, CDR1 is SGHNT and CDR2 is YENEEA. CDR3 loop: CASSLLPTSGVGNEQFF. CDR3 bases: TGTGCCAGCAGCTTGTTGCCTACTAGCGGGGTGGGTAATGAGCAGTTCTTC.

This clone was observed a handful of times. The sample holds other DNA sequences that translate to the same CDR3. The gene calls are TRBV28 and TRBJ1-5; D is unclear. The V gene's germline CDR1 is MDHEN and CDR2 SYDVKM. V was shortened by 5 bases and J by 2 bases, with 13 bases between the two germline ends. This CDR3 region has 15 residues. CDR3 region: CASSLPGSRNQPQHF. The CDR3 DNA sequence: TGTGCCAGCAGTCTTCCAGGTAGCCGCAATCAGCCCCAGCATTTT.